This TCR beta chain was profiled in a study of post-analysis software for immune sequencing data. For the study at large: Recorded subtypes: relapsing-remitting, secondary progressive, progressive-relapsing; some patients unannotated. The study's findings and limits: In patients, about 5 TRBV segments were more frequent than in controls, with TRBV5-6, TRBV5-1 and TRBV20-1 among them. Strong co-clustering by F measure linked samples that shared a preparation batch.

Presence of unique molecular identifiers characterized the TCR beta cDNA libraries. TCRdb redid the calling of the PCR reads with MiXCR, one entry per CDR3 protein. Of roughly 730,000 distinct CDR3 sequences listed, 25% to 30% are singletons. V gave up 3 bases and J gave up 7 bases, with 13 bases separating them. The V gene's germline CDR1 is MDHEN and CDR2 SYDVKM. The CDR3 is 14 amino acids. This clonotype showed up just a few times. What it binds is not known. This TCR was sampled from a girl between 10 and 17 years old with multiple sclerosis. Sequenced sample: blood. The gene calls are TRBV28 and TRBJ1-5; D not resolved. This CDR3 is CASSFWEVGQPQHF. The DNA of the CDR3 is TGTGCCAGCAGTTTTTGGGAAGTAGGGCAGCCCCAGCATTTT.